The next 7 T cell receptor beta chains were all read from a single sample in a study of OX40 agonist ivuxolimab in advanced cancers. The assay was immunoSEQ multiplex PCR, and TCRdb's table has in-frame clones only and misses some. The table lists roughly 100,000 clones, roughly 80% of them singletons. The sequences come from CD4+ or CD8+ T cells sorted from blood, collected in a trial of the OX40 agonist ivuxolimab. These receptors all come from an adult with an advanced solid tumor such as melanoma, head and neck, liver or kidney cancer.

V usage is TRBV7-2 and J usage is TRBJ2-1; no definite D call. This CDR3 comprises 11 residues. V was shortened by 3 bases and J by 9 bases, with 6 bases between the two germline ends. Germline V gene sequence: CDR1 SGHTA, CDR2 FQGNSA. The CDR3 protein is CASSLGFEQFF. DNA for the CDR3: TGTGCCAGCAGCTTGGGTTTTGAGCAGTTCTTC.

In this sample, this clone turned up once. The chain couples TRBV6-5 to TRBJ1-2; 7 nucleotides line up with TRBD1. This CDR3 region has 14 residues. Germline CDR1 is MNHEY and CDR2 is SVGAGI. After removal of 7 bases from V and 4 bases from J, the junction contained 9 bases not matched to a gene. In DNA, the CDR3 is TGTGCCAGCAACCAAGGGGGCATGGCCTATGGCTACACCTTC. It codes for CASNQGGMAYGYTF.

The rearrangement links TRBV4-2 to TRBJ2-2, with 9 positions matching TRBD1. With V trimmed by 0 bases and J by 0 bases, 5 bases remained unmatched. In germline, CDR1 is LGHNA, CDR2 YNFKEQ. The CDR3 extends over 18 amino acids. CDR3 in amino acids: CASSQDWRQGANTGELFF. The CDR3 region has the DNA TGTGCCAGCAGCCAAGATTGGCGACAGGGGGCGAACACCGGGGAGCTGTTTTTT.

The chain recombines TRBV13 with TRBJ2-5; D might be TRBD2 (6 bases). Per the germline V gene, CDR1 is PRHDT and CDR2 is FYEKMQ (reference sequence). V dropped 2 bases and J dropped 1 base, with 8 bases sitting between them. The CDR3 extends over 14 amino acids. The CDR3 sequence: CASSLWGVQETQYF. The CDR3 nucleotides are TGTGCCAGCAGCTTATGGGGGGTCCAAGAGACCCAGTACTTC.

The chain combines TRBV7-2 with TRBJ1-3; D gene uncertain. From germline, CDR1 is SGHTA and CDR2 FQGNSA. Trimming took off 4 bases at V and 0 bases at J, with 4 bases between the two ends. There are 13 residues in the CDR3. CDR3 sequence (DNA): TGTGCCAGCAGCTGGGGCTCTGGAAACACCATATATTTT. This encodes CASSWGSGNTIYF.

The chain links TRBV7-9 to TRBJ1-1, with unresolved D. This CDR3 contains 14 residues. Trimming removed 2 bases from V and 0 bases from J, with 7 bases in between. Germline CDR1 is SEHNR and CDR2 is FQNEAQ (reference sequence). The CDR3 nucleotides read TGTGCCAGCAGCTTAAACAGCATGAACACTGAAGCTTTCTTT. It translates to CASSLNSMNTEAFF.

The V gene is TRBV18, the J gene TRBJ2-7; 10 bases match TRBD1. Trimming cost V 4 bases and J 7 bases; bases outside gene matches: 4. This CDR3 is 13 amino acids long. Germline V gene lookup returns CDR1 KGHSH and CDR2 LQKENI. The CDR3 bases are TGTGCCAGCTCACGAGACAGGGGGCGAGAGCAGTACTTC. Translation: CASSRDRGREQYF.